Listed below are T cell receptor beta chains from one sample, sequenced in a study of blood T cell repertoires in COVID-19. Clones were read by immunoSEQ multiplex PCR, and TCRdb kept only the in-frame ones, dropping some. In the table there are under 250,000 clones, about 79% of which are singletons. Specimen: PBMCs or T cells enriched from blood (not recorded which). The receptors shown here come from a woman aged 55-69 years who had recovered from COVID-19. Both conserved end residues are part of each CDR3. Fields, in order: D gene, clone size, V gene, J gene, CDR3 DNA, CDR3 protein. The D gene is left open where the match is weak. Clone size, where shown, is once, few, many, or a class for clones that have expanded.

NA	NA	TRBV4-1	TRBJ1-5	TGCGCCAGCAGCCCTTCGAGCAATCAGCCCCAGCATTTT	CASSPSSNQPQHF
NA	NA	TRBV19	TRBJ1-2	TGTGCCAGTAGTATAGTACGGGACTTGGGACCCCGCTATGGCTACACCTTC	CASSIVRDLGPRYGYTF
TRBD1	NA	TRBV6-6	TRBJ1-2	TGTGCCAGCAGTTACGGGGACAGATGGAACTATGGCTACACCTTC	CASSYGDRWNYGYTF
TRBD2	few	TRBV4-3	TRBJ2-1	TGCGCCAGCAGCCAAGCGGGGGGGAATACTGAGCAGTTCTTC	CASSQAGGNTEQFF
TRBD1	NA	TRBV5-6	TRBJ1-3	TGTGCCAGCAGCCGTAGGACAGGGCCCTCTGGAAACACCATATATTTT	CASSRRTGPSGNTIYF
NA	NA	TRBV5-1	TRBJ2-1	TGCGCCAGCAGCTTAGGCGGAGGCCCTATTTACAATGAGCAGTTCTTC	CASSLGGGPIYNEQFF
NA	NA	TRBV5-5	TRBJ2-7	TGTGCCAGCAGCTTGGCCTTTCAGGACTACGAGCAGTACTTC	CASSLAFQDYEQYF
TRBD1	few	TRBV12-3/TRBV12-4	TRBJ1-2	TGTGCCAGCACCGGGGACAGGGATGGCTACACCTTC	CASTGDRDGYTF
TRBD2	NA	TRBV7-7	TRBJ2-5	TGTGCCAGCAGCCCCCGGACTAGCGGCGTAACCCAAGAGACCCAGTACTTC	CASSPRTSGVTQETQYF
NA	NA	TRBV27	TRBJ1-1	TGTGCCAGTGGGTCACAGAGAAACACTGAAGCTTTCTTT	CASGSQRNTEAFF
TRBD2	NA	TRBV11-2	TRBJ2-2	TGTGCCAGCAGAAAACAAAGGACTAGCGGGAGCCGGGCCGGGGAGCTGTTTTTT	CASRKQRTSGSRAGELFF
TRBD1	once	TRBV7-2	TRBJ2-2	TGTGCCAGCAGCTTAGCTGGACAGGGCATCGGGGAGCTGTTTTTT	CASSLAGQGIGELFF
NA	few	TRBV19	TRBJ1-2	TGTGCCAGTAGGACCTTACAGGGCGGGTATGGCTACACCTTC	CASRTLQGGYGYTF
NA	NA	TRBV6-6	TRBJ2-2	TGTGCCAGCAGTTACTCGAGGGGGAGCGGGGAGCTGTTTTTT	CASSYSRGSGELFF
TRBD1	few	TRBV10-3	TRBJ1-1	TGTGCCATCAGTGGGACAGGGGTAGAAGCTTTCTTT	CAISGTGVEAFF
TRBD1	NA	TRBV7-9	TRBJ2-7	TGTGCCAGCAGCCTGCGACAGGGCTACGAGCAGTACTTC	CASSLRQGYEQYF
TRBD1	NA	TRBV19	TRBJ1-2	TGTGCCAGCAACGACAGGGCAAGGAATGGCTACACCTTC	CASNDRARNGYTF
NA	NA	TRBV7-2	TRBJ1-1	TGTGCCAGCAGCTTAGTCGGTTGGGGCTTGAACACTGAAGCTTTCTTT	CASSLVGWGLNTEAFF
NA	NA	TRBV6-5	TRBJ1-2	TGTGCCAGCAGTCAGGGGCGCGGCTATGGCTACACCTTC	CASSQGRGYGYTF
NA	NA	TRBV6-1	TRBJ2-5	TGTGCCAGCAGTGAAATGGATTTTGGAGGGCGGGGGACCCAGTACTTC	CASSEMDFGGRGTQYF
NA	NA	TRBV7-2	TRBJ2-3	TGTGCCAGCAGCTTAGTATACAGTCCCCCAACAGATACGCAGTATTTT	CASSLVYSPPTDTQYF
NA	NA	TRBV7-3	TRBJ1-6	TGTGCCAGCAGCTTAGACGGGAGACGCATTAATTCACCCCTCCACTTT	CASSLDGRRINSPLHF
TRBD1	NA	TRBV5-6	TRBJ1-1	TGTGCCAGCAGCTTTGAACAGGGGGCGGTGAACACTGAAGCTTTCTTT	CASSFEQGAVNTEAFF
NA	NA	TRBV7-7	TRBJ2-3	TGTGCCAGCAGCCCGGACATTCTAGATACGCAGTATTTT	CASSPDILDTQYF
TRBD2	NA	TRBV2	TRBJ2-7	TGTGCCACCCGCGGGGGGACACTCTCCTACGAGCAGTACTTC	CATRGGTLSYEQYF
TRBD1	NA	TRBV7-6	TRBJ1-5	TGTGCCAGCAGCGCCGGGACAGGGGGCGGTCAGCCCCAGCATTTT	CASSAGTGGGQPQHF
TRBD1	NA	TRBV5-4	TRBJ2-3	TGTGCCAGCAGCGGGACAGGGGGCACAGATACGCAGTATTTT	CASSGTGGTDTQYF
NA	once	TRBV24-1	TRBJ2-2	TGTGCCACCAGTGTAGGGGGTTCGAACACCGGGGAGCTGTTTTTT	CATSVGGSNTGELFF
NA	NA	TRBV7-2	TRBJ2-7	TGTGCCAGCAGCCCCCAGACAAACTCACTCTACGAGCAGTACTTC	CASSPQTNSLYEQYF
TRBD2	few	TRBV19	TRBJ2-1	TGTGCCAGTAGAGAGCAAGCGGGAGGGGGTGATGAGCAGTTCTTC	CASREQAGGGDEQFF
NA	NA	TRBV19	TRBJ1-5	TGTGCCAGTAGGACAGCTAGCAATCAGCCCCAGCATTTT	CASRTASNQPQHF
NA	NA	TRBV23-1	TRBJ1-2	TGCGCCAGCAGTCAAGAGGTGTCAGATCACATCGCCGTCTATGGCTACACCTTC	CASSQEVSDHIAVYGYTF
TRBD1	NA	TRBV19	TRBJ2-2	TGTGCCAGTGAAGACAGGGGCAGGGCCGGGGAGCTGTTTTTT	CASEDRGRAGELFF
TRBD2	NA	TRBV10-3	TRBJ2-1	TGTGCCATCAGGGGGGAAAGCGGGAGGGCCGGAAATGAGCAGTTCTTC	CAIRGESGRAGNEQFF
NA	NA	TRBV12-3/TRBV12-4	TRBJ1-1	TGTGCCAGCAGTTATAGAGGATACACTGAAGCTTTCTTT	CASSYRGYTEAFF
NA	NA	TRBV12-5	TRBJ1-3	TGTGCTAGTGGTTTGGTAAGGGCGGGGATTGGAAACACCATATATTTT	CASGLVRAGIGNTIYF
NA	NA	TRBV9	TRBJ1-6	TGTGCCAGCAGCGTATCCATGGGCACCCTCCACTTT	CASSVSMGTLHF
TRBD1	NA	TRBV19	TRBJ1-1	TGTGCCAGTGGGGACAGGGCGAACACTGAAGCTTTCTTT	CASGDRANTEAFF
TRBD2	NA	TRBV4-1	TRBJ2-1	TGCGCCAGCAGCTTACTAGCGGGGGGAAATGCCAATGAGCAGTTCTTC	CASSLLAGGNANEQFF
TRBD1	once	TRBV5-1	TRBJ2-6	TGCGCCAGCAGCTTACAGGGGGAAGCTGGGGCCAACGTCCTGACTTTC	CASSLQGEAGANVLTF
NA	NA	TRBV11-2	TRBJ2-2	TGTGCCAGCAGCTTAGAAGGGGCCGGGAACACCGGGGAGCTGTTTTTT	CASSLEGAGNTGELFF
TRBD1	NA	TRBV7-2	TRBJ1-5	TGTGCCAGCAGCTCTTACGGACAGGTCAATCAGCCCCAGCATTTT	CASSSYGQVNQPQHF
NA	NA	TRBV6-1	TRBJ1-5	TGTGCCAGCAGTGAGGACTATGCGGGACAGCCCCAGCATTTT	CASSEDYAGQPQHF
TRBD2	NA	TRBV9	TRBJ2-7	TGTGCCAGCAGCGTAGAGGGGACTAGCGTAGGCGAGCAGTACTTC	CASSVEGTSVGEQYF
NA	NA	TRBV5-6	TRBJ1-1	TGTGCCAGCAGCTTGGGTCCGGGGAACACTGAAGCTTTCTTT	CASSLGPGNTEAFF
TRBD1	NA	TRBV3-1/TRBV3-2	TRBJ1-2	TGTGCCAGCAGCCTAGCGACAGGGCCCTATGGCTACACCTTC	CASSLATGPYGYTF
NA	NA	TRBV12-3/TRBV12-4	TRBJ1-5	TGTGCCAGCAGCCCGGGAGGGTTGCCCCAGCATTTT	CASSPGGLPQHF
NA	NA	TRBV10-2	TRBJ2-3	TGCGCCAGCAGTGCGTTACCGCTAGCAAGCACAGATACGCAGTATTTT	CASSALPLASTDTQYF
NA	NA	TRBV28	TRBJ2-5	TGTGCCAGCAGCCAAGTGGGGGGGGGCAGGGAAGAGACCCAGTACTTC	CASSQVGGGREETQYF
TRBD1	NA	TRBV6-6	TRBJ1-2	TGTGCCAGCAACATACAGGGGAGCATCAACTATGGCTACACCTTC	CASNIQGSINYGYTF
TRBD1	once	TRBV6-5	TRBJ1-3	TGTGCCACTGCAGGGGGCTTCTCTGGAAACACCATATATTTT	CATAGGFSGNTIYF
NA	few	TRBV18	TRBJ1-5	TGTGCCAGCTCATCCGGTTTGAGCGCGAGCAATCAGCCCCAGCATTTT	CASSSGLSASNQPQHF
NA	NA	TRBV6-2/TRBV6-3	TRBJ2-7	TGTGCCAGCAGTCCCGGGGACTCCTCTTCCTACGAGCAGTACTTC	CASSPGDSSSYEQYF
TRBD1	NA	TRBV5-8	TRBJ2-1	TGTGCCAGCAGCTTGGTGGACAGGGGGGCTGAGCAGTTCTTC	CASSLVDRGAEQFF
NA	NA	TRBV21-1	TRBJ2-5	TGTGCCAGCAGCAAAGCAGGGTCCGGAAGGGGGACCCAGTACTTC	CASSKAGSGRGTQYF